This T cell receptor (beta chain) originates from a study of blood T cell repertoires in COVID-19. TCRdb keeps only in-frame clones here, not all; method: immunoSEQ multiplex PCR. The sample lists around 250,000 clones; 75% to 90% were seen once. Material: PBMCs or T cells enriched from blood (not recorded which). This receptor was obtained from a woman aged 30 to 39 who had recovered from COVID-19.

CDR3 sequence (DNA): TGTGCCAGCGGCCACCCCGGGGTTCGATATGGCTACACCTTC. Protein sequence: CASGHPGVRYGYTF. The rearrangement links TRBV28 to TRBJ1-2; D unclear. From germline, CDR1 is MDHEN and CDR2 SYDVKM. The V end was cut by 8 bases, the J end by 5 bases, with 18 bases between. This CDR3 comprises 14 residues.